Listed below are T cell receptor beta chains from one sample, sequenced in a study of shared clonotypes between healthy human individuals. Profiling relied on immunoSEQ multiplex PCR, and the TCRdb table lists in-frame clones only, not all of them. The data show 2 million to 2.5 million clones, with about 92% seen just once and 0.39% held by the top ten. Sequencing input: naive CD4+ T cells from PBMCs. The receptors were sampled from a man aged 18 to 30 in good health. Some clones in this sample may be carry-over from other donors' samples. Each CDR3 is given with its conserved first and last residue.

>TRBJ2-1|TRBV11-2|17
CASSSGGPGLALDEQFF
>TRBJ1-5|TRBV28|15
CASSSQSGGGQPQHF
>TRBJ1-5|TRBV15|17
CATSRDLGQGMDQPQHF
>TRBJ1-5|TRBV19|15
CASSGTARGRQPQHF
>TRBJ2-5|TRBV5-1|14
CASSPGQGPETQYF
>TRBJ2-1|TRBV5-1|15
CASSLDPGNSNEQFF
>TRBJ1-1|TRBV28|13
CASSPPDRGRAFF
>TRBJ2-5|TRBV18|15
CASSPTTSRELTQYF
>TRBJ2-1|TRBV5-4|15
CASSLGGRARDEQFF
>TRBJ1-2|TRBV19|12
CASAVPNYGYTF
>TRBJ1-6|TRBV7-8|15
CASSLEIGDNSPLHF
>TRBJ2-3|TRBV14|15
CASSPRRRARDTQYF
>TRBJ1-1|TRBV6-1|15
CASSDFGQTNTEAFF
>TRBJ2-2|TRBV10-3|14
CAISGAGGTGELFF
>TRBJ2-1|TRBV6-1|17
CASSVYTSGPLINEQFF
>TRBJ1-4|TRBV10-3|15
CAISEYRGTNEKLFF
>TRBJ2-1|TRBV5-8|15
CASSRTTSGDNEQFF
>TRBJ1-4|TRBV28|15
CASLLLGTGYEKLFF
>TRBJ2-7|TRBV28|16
CASRGLPGRHTYEQYF
>TRBJ1-1|TRBV18|14
CASSPNSVNTEAFF
>TRBJ2-2|TRBV19|16
CASSIPTRGGSRELFF
>TRBJ1-1|TRBV7-2|13
CASSSYGQGEAFF
>TRBJ2-1|TRBV28|16
CASSDTGLAVYNEQFF
>TRBJ2-6|TRBV5-1|14
CASNQGSGANVLTF
>TRBJ1-1|TRBV7-8|15
CASSLNLGAFTEAFF
>TRBJ1-1|TRBV6-5|15
CASSSWDRGNTEAFF
>TRBJ2-5|TRBV30|12
CASWEGMETQYF
>TRBJ1-1|TRBV12-1|13
CASSFDREAEAFF
>TRBJ2-1|TRBV5-4|15
CASSLGVDAYNEQFF
>TRBJ2-7|TRBV29-1|14
CSASAGTGDGEQYF
>TRBJ1-6|TRBV5-1|17
CASSLGASTGGVSPLHF
>TRBJ1-3|TRBV7-9|13
CASSLSGGNTIYF
>TRBJ1-1|TRBV6-5|16
CASSYSIARPNTEAFF
>TRBJ2-3|TRBV7-9|17
CASSLLGTGPRTDTQYF
>TRBJ1-2|TRBV4-2|13
CASSQGQGNGYTF
>TRBJ2-7|TRBV7-6|12
CASSSSPGLQYF
>TRBJ2-1|TRBV28|13
CASRTLSYNEQFF
>TRBJ2-5|TRBV30|13
CAWSGQGWETQYF
>TRBJ2-5|TRBV11-2|15
CASSPIAGAQETQYF
>TRBJ2-7|TRBV10-1|15
CASSESRTSFDEQYF
>TRBJ1-5|TRBV27|14
CASSLSGANQPQHF
>TRBJ1-1|TRBV27|14
CASSFGRLNTEAFF
>TRBJ2-7|TRBV4-1|17
CASSQKLGADRSYEQYF
>TRBJ1-2|TRBV2|13
CASSKQENYGYTF
>TRBJ2-6|TRBV28|15
CASSGLGAGANVLTF
>TRBJ2-1|TRBV7-2|16
CASSPFQASSYNEQFF
>TRBJ1-5|TRBV4-1|17
CASSQDLIQGQGQPQHF